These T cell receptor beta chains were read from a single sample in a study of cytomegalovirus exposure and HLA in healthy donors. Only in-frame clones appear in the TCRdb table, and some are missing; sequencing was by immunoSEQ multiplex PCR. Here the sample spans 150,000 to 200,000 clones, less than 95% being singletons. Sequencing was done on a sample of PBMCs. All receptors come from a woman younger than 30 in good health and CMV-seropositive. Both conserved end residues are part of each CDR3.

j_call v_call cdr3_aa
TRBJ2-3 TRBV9 CASSPESTSGGLRWDTDTQYF
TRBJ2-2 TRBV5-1 CASSLALRGKYTGELFF
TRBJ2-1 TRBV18 CASSPLASGMGNEQFF
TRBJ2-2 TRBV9 CASSSSTRTGELFF
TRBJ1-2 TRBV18 CASSLTDSGYGYTF
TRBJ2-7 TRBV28 CASSFSSGYEQYF
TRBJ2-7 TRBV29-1 CSVVRSDTYEQYF
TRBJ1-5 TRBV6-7 CASSYSSGNQPQHF
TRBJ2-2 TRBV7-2 CASSFVSGSSTGELFF
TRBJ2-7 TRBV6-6 CASSTTGIYEQYF
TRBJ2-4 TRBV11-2 CASSSTLGLAKNIQYF
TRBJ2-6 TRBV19 CASSRGQGVGANVLTF
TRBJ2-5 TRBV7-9 CASSSTTSGGSKTQYF
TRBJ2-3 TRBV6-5 CASSYRRGYTDTQYF
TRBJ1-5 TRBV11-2 CASSSVRGHRNQPQHF
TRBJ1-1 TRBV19 CASSIRGGGLMNTEAFF
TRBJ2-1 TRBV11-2 CASSLDYGNVDEQFF
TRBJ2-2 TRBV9 CASSVTVAGGSGELFF
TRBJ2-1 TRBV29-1 CSVDGLAGVLNEQFF
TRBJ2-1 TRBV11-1 CASSLADQRASYNEQFF
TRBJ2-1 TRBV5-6 CASSPLASSYNEQFF
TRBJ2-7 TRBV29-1 CSVVKGAHEQYF
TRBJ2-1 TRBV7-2 CASSLAGTSGYNEQFF
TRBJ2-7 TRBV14 CASSHSRQGLYEQYF
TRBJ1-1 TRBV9 CASSVDPGPNTEAFF
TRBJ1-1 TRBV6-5 CASSPTPGKSRAFF
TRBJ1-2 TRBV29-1 CSVGQNYGYTF
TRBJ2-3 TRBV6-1 CASRRKIPITDTQYF
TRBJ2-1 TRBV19 CATDSVDRNEQFF
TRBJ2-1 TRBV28 CASGGPANNEQFF
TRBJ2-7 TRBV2 CASRARREQYF
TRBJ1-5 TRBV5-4 CASSSPTEPQHF
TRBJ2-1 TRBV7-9 CASSPRLRINEQFF
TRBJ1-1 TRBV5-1 CASSLGSQVNTEAFF
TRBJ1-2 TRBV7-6 CASSLDLTSGYTF
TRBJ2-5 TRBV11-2 CASSRLGGTQYF
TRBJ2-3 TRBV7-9 CASKPRRAGVHTDTQYF
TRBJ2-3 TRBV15 CATSRVTVFTDTQYF
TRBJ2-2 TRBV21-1 CASTPNRASGPRQSNTGELFF
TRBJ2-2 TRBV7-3 CASDRRRGQTNTGELFF
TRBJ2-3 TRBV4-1 CASSQAGLPVGYF
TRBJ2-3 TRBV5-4 CASSQRTSGGTDTQYF
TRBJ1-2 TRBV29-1 CSVEIGGDGYTF
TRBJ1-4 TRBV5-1 CASSSGTGGNEKLFF
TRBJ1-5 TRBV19 CAGGEVYSNQPQHF
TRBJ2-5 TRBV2 CASIRDWIQETQYF
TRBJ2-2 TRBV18 CASSPNTGPPTGELFF
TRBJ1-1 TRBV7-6 CASSLGRDSEAFF
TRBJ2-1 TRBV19 CASSITPTSGSYNEQFF
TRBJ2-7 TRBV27 CASSLRQGFYEQYF
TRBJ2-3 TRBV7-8 CASSLDGGTDTQYF
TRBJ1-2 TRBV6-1 CASSEAPGGTGDYGYTF
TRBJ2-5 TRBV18 CASSPPSGGQETQYF
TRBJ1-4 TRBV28 CASSEQGTNEKLFF
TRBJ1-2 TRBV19 CASSIPGERGYGYTF
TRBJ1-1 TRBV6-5 CASGINRGRTEAFF
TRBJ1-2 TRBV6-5 CASSFGGRGPGYTF
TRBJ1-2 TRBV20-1 CSARPGSYTF
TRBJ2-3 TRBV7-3 CASSLAGATDTQYF